This T cell receptor (beta chain) was recorded in a study of T cells in Graves' hyperthyroidism and ophthalmopathy. The investigators amplified TCR beta CDR3 regions from RNA transcripts. The HTBI set primed first-round TCR CDR3 RT-PCR. MiXCR, applied by TCRdb to the multiplex PCR reads, yields one record per CDR3 protein. The table includes approximately 200,000 distinct CDR3 sequences, about 18% detected once. Trimming shortened V by 2 bases and J by 2 bases, and 12 bases separated the two germline ends. The CDR3 spans 15 residues. Germline CDR1 SGHNT, CDR2 YYREEE (reference sequence). The authors deemed Graves' hyperthyroidism stable absent ophthalmopathy progression within 18 months. At least ten counts were recorded for this clonotype.

The clonotype originates from a man in his forties with Graves' hyperthyroidism. The gene calls are TRBV5-4 and TRBJ2-3, with a weak D call TRBD1 (6 bases). Sequencing was carried out using blood. The CDR3 loop is CASSFPDRSTDTQYF. The CDR3 DNA reads as TGTGCCAGCAGCTTCCCAGACAGGTCCACAGATACGCAGTATTTT.